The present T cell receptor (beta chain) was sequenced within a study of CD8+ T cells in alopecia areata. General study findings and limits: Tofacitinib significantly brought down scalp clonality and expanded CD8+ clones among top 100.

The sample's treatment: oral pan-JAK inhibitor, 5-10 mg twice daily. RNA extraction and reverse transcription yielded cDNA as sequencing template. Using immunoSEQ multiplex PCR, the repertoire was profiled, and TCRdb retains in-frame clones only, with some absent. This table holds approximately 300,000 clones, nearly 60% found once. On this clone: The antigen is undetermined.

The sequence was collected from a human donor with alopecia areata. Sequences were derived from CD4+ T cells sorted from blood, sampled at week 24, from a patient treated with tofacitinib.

CDR3 DNA: TGTGCCTGGAGTGTACTTCGGAGGGCAGGAGGAAACACCATATATTTT. This gives the protein CAWSVLRRAGGNTIYF. The chain employs TRBV30 and TRBJ1-3; D call uncertain. V was shortened by 0 bases and J by 4 bases, with 16 bases between the two germline ends. The CDR3 length is 16 residues. Germline V gene data show CDR1 as GTSNPN and CDR2 as SVGIG (reference sequence).